The 18 T cell receptor beta chains presented below share a single source sample, sequenced in a study of patients and donors after allogeneic stem cell transplantation. MiXCR, run by TCRdb on the RT-PCR reads, gives a single entry per CDR3 protein. The data contain about 230,000 distinct CDR3 sequences, less than 15% of them singletons. Input material: blood, either unsorted or a sorted T cell fraction (not recorded which). All receptors derive from a human donor who was either an allogeneic HSCT recipient or a stem cell or donor lymphocyte infusion donor (not recorded which). It is not recorded whose cells these are; they may come from a transplant donor.

This clonotype was seen only a few times. The chain links TRBV5-1 to TRBJ2-3; 10 bases fit TRBD2. This CDR3 region has 14 residues. The germline CDR1 and CDR2 sequences are SGHRS and YFSETQ. V was pared by 6 bases and J by 3 bases, with 4 bases of the junction left unmatched. This CDR3 reads CASKEGLATDTQYF. The CDR3 bases are TGCGCCAGCAAGGAGGGACTAGCGACAGATACGCAGTATTTT.

Only a few counts were recorded for this clonotype. This chain uses TRBV9 with TRBJ1-4, with 7 bases fitting TRBD1. The junction had 10 bases not matched to a gene; V was cut back by 0 bases and J by 8 bases. Germline V gives CDR1 SGDLS, CDR2 YYNGEE. This CDR3 is built from 16 residues. CDR3 in amino acids: CASSVGLGQSQEKLFF. In DNA, the CDR3 is TGTGCCAGCAGCGTAGGTTTGGGACAGTCTCAAGAAAAACTGTTTTTT.

V gene TRBV14 combines with J gene TRBJ2-7; 10 nucleotides agree with TRBD2. CDR3 length: 17 amino acids. Germline V CDR1 and CDR2: SGHDN, FVKESK. The V segment lost 1 base and the J segment 4 bases; nucleotides outside the gene matches: 10. The CDR3 bases are TGTGCCAGCAGCCAAGCAACCCGTAGCGGGGGGATTTACGAGCAGTACTTC. This translates into CASSQATRSGGIYEQYF. The variable domain in full, completed from reference TRBV14 and TRBJ2-7, reads EAGVTQFPSHSVIEKGQTVTLRCDPISGHDNLYWYRRVMGKEIKFLLHFVKESKQDESGMPNNRFLAERTGGTYSTLKVQPAELEDSGVYFCASSQATRSGGIYEQYFGPGTRLTVT.

This chain connects TRBV20-1 to TRBJ2-1; tentative D call: TRBD1 (6 bases). V lost 3 bases and J lost 5, with 14 bases in between. The CDR3 extends over 14 amino acids. The germline gives CDR1 DFQATT, CDR2 SNEGSKA (reference sequence). In nucleotides, the CDR3 is TGCAGTGCTAGTCACAGGGCAAAGAACAATGAGCAGTTCTTC. As protein: CSASHRAKNNEQFF.

This clonotype has ten or more counts. The gene calls are TRBV20-1 and TRBJ2-1, with D perhaps TRBD2 (6 bases). Germline CDR1 is DFQATT and CDR2 is SNEGSKA (reference sequence). The ends were cut back, 0 bases at V and 3 bases at J, with 15 bases in the middle. This CDR3 has 16 amino acids. CDR3 amino acids: CSARDSSGLFYNEQFF. The CDR3 coding sequence is TGCAGTGCTAGAGATTCCTCGGGACTCTTCTACAATGAGCAGTTCTTC.

The V and J genes are TRBV6-1 and TRBJ2-5; 12 bases are a match to TRBD2. The V segment lost 1 base and the J segment 2 bases; nucleotides outside the gene matches: 8. Germline values: CDR1 MNHNS, CDR2 SASEGT. The CDR3 has 18 residues. The CDR3 loop is CASSEETSGSLVQETQYF. The DNA for the CDR3 is TGTGCCAGCAGTGAAGAGACTAGCGGGAGTTTAGTACAAGAGACCCAGTACTTC.

This clonotype has a handful of counts. CDR3: CASRPDSSTEAFF. CDR3 coding DNA: TGTGCCAGCAGACCCGACAGTAGCACTGAAGCTTTCTTT. The rearrangement uses TRBV12-3 or TRBV12-4 and TRBJ1-1; D perhaps matches TRBD1 (5 bases). V was pared by 6 bases and J by 4 bases, with 12 bases between. This CDR3 contains 13 residues.

This clonotype was observed a handful of times. The chain links TRBV20-1 to TRBJ2-7; D call uncertain. V was clipped by 0 bases and J by 3 bases, with 9 bases between them. This CDR3 is built from 13 residues. Germline values: CDR1 DFQATT, CDR2 SNEGSKA (reference sequence). The CDR3 DNA follows: TGCAGTGCTAGAGATCTTGGGGTCTACGAGCAGTACTTC. It codes for CSARDLGVYEQYF.

This clonotype was counted many times. The rearrangement uses TRBV5-1 and TRBJ2-1; 15 bases match TRBD2. The CDR3 length is 15 residues. V shed 4 bases and J 7 bases; nucleotides not matched to a gene: 3. Germline lookup yields CDR1 SGHRS and CDR2 YFSETQ. The CDR3 region has the DNA TGCGCCAGCAGCCCGGGACTAGCGGGGGGAAATGAGCAGTTCTTC. It yields the protein CASSPGLAGGNEQFF.

This clonotype was observed a handful of times. V gene TRBV4-3 combines with J gene TRBJ1-2; no clear D. Between the trimmed V and J ends, which lost 1 base and 4 bases, there was a span of 13 bases. The CDR3 is 15 amino acids. Looked up from germline, CDR1 is LGHNA and CDR2 is YSLEER. CDR3 protein: CASSQGKVSFYGYTF. CDR3 coding DNA: TGCGCCAGCAGCCAAGGAAAGGTCTCCTTCTATGGCTACACCTTC.

The chain uses TRBV7-8 and TRBJ1-2; no firm D call. With 2 bases removed from V and 6 bases from J, the gap between germline ends came to 7 bases. This CDR3 has 12 amino acids. Germline assignment: CDR1 SGHVS and CDR2 FQNEAQ. The CDR3 reads CASSLFGDGYTF. The CDR3 bases are TGTGCCAGCAGCTTATTTGGGGATGGCTACACCTTC.

This clonotype was detected ten times or more. The chain is built from TRBV5-6 and TRBJ2-2; D is unresolved. V dropped 6 bases and J dropped 7 bases, with 16 bases sitting between them. The CDR3 consists of 14 residues. CDR1 and CDR2 (germline): SGHDT, YYEEEE. This CDR3 is CASTRGSPNGELFF. The CDR3 bases are TGTGCCAGCACAAGAGGCTCTCCGAACGGGGAGCTGTTTTTT.

The chain recombines TRBV3-1 with TRBJ2-5; either TRBD1 or TRBD2 may fit D (5 bases each). The length of the CDR3 is 16 residues. V was clipped by 1 base and J by 5 bases, with 17 bases between them. Germline CDR1 and CDR2: LGHDT and YNNKEL (reference sequence). The CDR3 here is CASSQGPGQGRETQYF. The CDR3 nucleotides read TGTGCCAGCAGCCAAGGCCCGGGGCAGGGACGGGAGACCCAGTACTTC.

The chain combines TRBV7-2 with TRBJ1-2, with TRBD1 matching 8 bases. V was clipped by 2 bases and J by 3 bases; unmatched bases: 5. CDR3 length equals 15 residues. Per the germline V gene, CDR1 is SGHTA and CDR2 is FQGNSA. The CDR3 bases are TGTGCCAGCAGCTTAAAAGGACAGGGAGACTATGGCTACACCTTC. Protein product: CASSLKGQGDYGYTF.

A few counts support this clonotype. The genes are TRBV18 and TRBJ2-1, with D possibly being TRBD1 or TRBD2 (5 bases each). CDR1 and CDR2 (germline): KGHSH, LQKENI. This CDR3 comprises 15 residues. V was trimmed by 5 bases and J by 5 bases, leaving 16 bases between them. The CDR3 coding sequence is TGTGCCAGCTCAGAAGGGACCCCGACTAACAATGAGCAGTTCTTC. Translating gives CASSEGTPTNNEQFF.

V usage is TRBV15 and J usage is TRBJ1-5; 7 nucleotides match TRBD1. CDR3 length equals 16 residues. V gave up 0 bases and J gave up 6 bases; unmatched junction bases: 8. Germline V gives CDR1 LNHNV, CDR2 YYDKDF (reference sequence). The CDR3 region is CATSRDGRGTSQPQHF. CDR3 in DNA: TGTGCCACCAGCAGAGATGGCAGGGGGACAAGTCAGCCCCAGCATTTT. Based on the CDR3 plus reference TRBV15 and TRBJ1-5, the full variable domain is DAMVIQNPRYQVTQFGKPVTLSCSQTLNHNVMYWYQQKSSQAPKLLFHYYDKDFNNEADTPDNFQSRRPNTSFCFLDIRSPGLGDTAMYLCATSRDGRGTSQPQHFGDGTRLSIL.

This clonotype showed up just a few times. The chain links TRBV20-1 to TRBJ2-5; 10 nucleotides agree with TRBD2. The junction had 10 bases not matched to a gene; V was cut back by 5 bases and J by 4 bases. This CDR3 spans 15 amino acids. Per the germline V gene, CDR1 is DFQATT and CDR2 is SNEGSKA (reference sequence). CDR3 in amino acids: CSAAVAGGLGETQYF. The DNA for the CDR3 is TGCAGTGCTGCGGTAGCGGGGGGACTTGGAGAGACCCAGTACTTC.

Written as DNA, the CDR3 is TGTGCCAGCAGCTTAGATCTTGGGACCCCCGGCACAGATACGCAGTATTTT. Its translation is CASSLDLGTPGTDTQYF. The chain has TRBV7-9 and TRBJ2-3, with D perhaps given as TRBD1 or TRBD2 (5 bases each). Trimming cost V 1 base and J 1 base, with 15 bases left between them. The CDR3 has 17 residues. Germline V gives CDR1 SEHNR, CDR2 FQNEAQ (reference sequence).